The 13 T cell receptor beta chains presented below share a single source sample, sequenced in a study of beta chain features in type 1 diabetes. Study findings and constraints: People with Type 1 diabetes carried modestly yet significantly shorter TCRB CDR3s in all four CD4+ subsets.

Their recognized antigens are unknown. Investigators reverse transcribed all isolated RNA, so they sequenced expressed TCRB transcripts. The data were produced by immunoSEQ multiplex PCR, yet TCRdb's version contains in-frame clones alone and is incomplete. Of 53,000 or so clones listed, under 75% are singletons. The sequenced material came from stem cell memory CD4+ T cells from blood. The receptors come from a woman under 40 with type 1 diabetes.

In its sample, this clone was seen a few times. The chain recombines TRBV6-5 with TRBJ1-1; TRBD1 agrees at 7 bases. CDR3 size: 13 residues. CDR1 and CDR2 from the germline V gene are MNHEY and SVGAGI. V trimming: 5 bases; J trimming: 3 bases; junction bases outside the gene matches: 3. In DNA form, the CDR3 reads TGTGCCAGCAGTCCCACAGGGGACACTGAAGCTTTCTTT. It encodes CASSPTGDTEAFF.

The V and J genes are TRBV5-4 and TRBJ2-1; unclear D gene. This CDR3 is built from 13 residues. The germline CDR1 and CDR2 sequences are SGHNT and YYREEE (reference sequence). V shed 6 bases and J shed 4 bases, with 11 bases lying between them. In DNA, the CDR3 is TGTGCCAGCACCTCAGGTCAATACAATGAGCAGTTCTTC. This translates into CASTSGQYNEQFF. The entire variable domain, with the rest obtained from reference TRBV5-4 and TRBJ2-1, is as follows: ETGVTQSPTHLIKTRGQQVTLRCSSQSGHNTVSWYQQALGQGPQFIFQYYREEENGRGNFPPRFSGLQFPNYSSELNVNALELDDSALYLCASTSGQYNEQFFGPGTRLTVL.

The chain couples TRBV5-6 to TRBJ2-2; 10 positions agree with TRBD2. This CDR3 is 15 amino acids long. In germline, CDR1 is SGHDT, CDR2 YYEEEE. V lost 4 bases to trimming and J lost 7 bases; unmatched junction nucleotides: 7. The CDR3 sequence: CASSPGTSAVGELFF. The CDR3 nucleotides read TGTGCCAGCAGCCCCGGGACTAGCGCGGTCGGGGAGCTGTTTTTT.

The J gene is TRBJ2-5, the V gene TRBV7-3; 9 bases are a match to TRBD2. The CDR3 totals 15 residues. Per germline, CDR1 SGHTA and CDR2 FQGTGA. With V trimmed by 2 bases and J by 6 bases, 7 bases remained unmatched. The CDR3 DNA reads TGTGCCAGCAGCTTACTCCCGGGACTAGCTCAGACCCAGTACTTC. Its protein is CASSLLPGLAQTQYF.

The CDR3 DNA sequence: TGTGCCAGCAGCTTGTCGGACAGGAGCACAGATACGCAGTATTTT. Encoded protein: CASSLSDRSTDTQYF. This chain uses TRBV7-9 with TRBJ2-3; 7 bases are shared with TRBD1. Germline V gene lookup returns CDR1 SEHNR and CDR2 FQNEAQ (reference sequence). V shed 3 bases and J 0 bases; nucleotides not matched to a gene: 3. This CDR3 spans 15 amino acids.

This clone came up a few times. This chain joins TRBV5-1 and TRBJ2-7; the match to TRBD1 covers 8 bases. With 5 bases clipped from V and 3 bases from J, the junction kept 1 base outside the gene matches. CDR1 is SGHRS and CDR2 is YFSETQ in the germline V gene. The CDR3 covers 12 residues. The chain's CDR3 is CASRDRDYEQYF. CDR3 bases: TGCGCCAGCAGGGACAGGGACTACGAGCAGTACTTC.

This chain joins TRBV30 and TRBJ2-5, with a tentative D call TRBD2 (6 bases). Per germline, CDR1 GTSNPN and CDR2 SVGIG (reference sequence). Trimming took 2 bases from V and 5 from J, leaving 9 bases between them. This CDR3 contains 12 residues. CDR3 protein: CAWSIAVETQYF. The CDR3 DNA follows: TGTGCCTGGAGTATAGCGGTCGAGACCCAGTACTTC.

The chain is built from TRBV19 and TRBJ1-2; no clear D. The CDR3 loop spans 14 amino acids. Germline V lookup: CDR1 LNHDA, CDR2 SQIVND (reference sequence). Trimming cost V 5 bases and J 8 bases, with 18 bases left between them. Here the CDR3 DNA reads TGTGCCAGTAGTCGGGAAGCCGTTATTGGGGGCTACACCTTC. Its translation: CASSREAVIGGYTF.

This clone was observed a few times. This chain joins TRBV7-9 and TRBJ2-1; no clear D gene. V lost 3 bases, J lost 11 bases, and 11 bases lay in between. Germline-derived CDR1 and CDR2 are SEHNR and FQNEAQ (reference sequence). This CDR3 comprises 12 residues. Here the CDR3 DNA reads TGTGCCAGCAGCTTTTCTACTCCTCAGCAGTTCTTC. As protein: CASSFSTPQQFF.

This chain links TRBV5-4 with TRBJ2-3; 7 bases map to TRBD2. J lost 0 bases, V lost 4 bases, and 8 bases had no gene match. The CDR3 loop spans 16 amino acids. Germline V CDR1 and CDR2: SGHNT, YYREEE (reference sequence). The CDR3 protein is CASSTSSGTSTDTQYF. CDR3 coding DNA: TGTGCCAGCAGCACCAGCAGCGGGACTAGCACAGATACGCAGTATTTT.

V is TRBV28 and J is TRBJ1-1, with 9 bases matching TRBD1. The CDR3 totals 14 residues. The germline CDR1 and CDR2 sequences are MDHEN and SYDVKM. Losses at the gene ends were 8 bases for V and 5 bases for J; bases not matched to a gene: 9. CDR3 nucleotides: TGTGCCAGCGAACGAGACAGGGGGTTAACTGAAGCTTTCTTT. Amino acids: CASERDRGLTEAFF.

Comments on this clone: Other DNA sequences in this specimen translate into the identical CDR3. This sequence joins TRBV18 and TRBJ2-5; 8 nucleotides align to TRBD2. The V segment lost 1 base and the J segment 4 bases; nucleotides outside the gene matches: 5. This CDR3 is 15 amino acids long. The germline gives CDR1 KGHSH, CDR2 LQKENI. The CDR3 protein is CASSPLAGQGETQYF. CDR3 in DNA: TGTGCCAGCTCACCACTAGCGGGACAAGGAGAGACCCAGTACTTC.

This chain joins TRBV20-1 and TRBJ1-2, with D perhaps matching TRBD1 (5 bases). Trimming cost V 6 bases and J 4 bases, with 9 bases left between them. The germline gives CDR1 DFQATT, CDR2 SNEGSKA (reference sequence). The length of the CDR3 is 11 residues. CDR3 sequence (DNA): TGCAGTGCCGGACATTCCTATGGCTACACCTTC. Its protein is CSAGHSYGYTF.